The 5 T cell receptor beta chains below come from one sample, sequenced in a study of PD-1 blockade in classical Hodgkin lymphoma. TCRdb's copy holds only in-frame clones and misses some; the assay was immunoSEQ multiplex PCR. The table lists tens of thousands of clones, approximately 94% of them singletons. Relapse after autologous stem cell transplantation occurred in every patient, and brentuximab vedotin exposure varied. The sample was peripheral blood mononuclear cells (PBMCs), taken at baseline. The source of these receptors is a human donor with classical Hodgkin lymphoma.

The chain is built from TRBV27 and TRBJ2-3; 7 bases are a match to TRBD2. CDR1 is MNHEY and CDR2 is SMNVEV in the germline V gene (reference sequence). Trimming took 7 bases from V and 2 from J; bases not matched to a gene: 18. This CDR3 is built from 18 residues. The CDR3 DNA is TGTGCCAGCACTCCTGGGGGGGTAGGTGGCCCACACACAGATACGCAGTATTTT. This translates into CASTPGGVGGPHTDTQYF.

V is TRBV7-3 and J is TRBJ2-3; 10 bases are shared with TRBD2. Germline values: CDR1 SGHTA, CDR2 FQGTGA. This CDR3 contains 14 residues. Trimming cost V 5 bases and J 6 bases; bases outside gene matches: 5. The CDR3 here is CASSTAGGGDTQYF. The CDR3 DNA follows: TGTGCCAGCAGCACAGCGGGAGGGGGCGATACGCAGTATTTT.

V and J are TRBV27 and TRBJ2-7; TRBD1 aligns across 9 bases. Germline V lookup: CDR1 MNHEY, CDR2 SMNVEV (reference sequence). This CDR3 contains 13 residues. J was trimmed by 2 bases and V by 10 bases; bases with no gene match: 6. The CDR3 DNA follows: TGTGCCACGACCGGGACAGGGCCCTACGAGCAGTACTTC. Translated: CATTGTGPYEQYF.

The chain is built from TRBV20-1 and TRBJ2-7; unclear D gene. The CDR3 totals 10 residues. Germline lookup yields CDR1 DFQATT and CDR2 SNEGSKA (reference sequence). Trimming removed 3 bases from V and 4 bases from J, with 4 bases in between. In nucleotides, the CDR3 is TGCAGTGCTAGTTTGTACGAGCAGTACTTC. The encoded protein is CSASLYEQYF.

The chain carries TRBV29-1 and TRBJ1-2, with D possibly TRBD1 on 5 matching bases. Germline V gives CDR1 SQVTM, CDR2 ANQGSEA. This CDR3 region has 11 residues. V was cut by 6 bases and J by 14 bases, with 19 bases left in between. For the CDR3, the DNA is TGCAGCGTGAAAGGGGAGATGGGGGGTACCTTC. It codes for CSVKGEMGGTF.